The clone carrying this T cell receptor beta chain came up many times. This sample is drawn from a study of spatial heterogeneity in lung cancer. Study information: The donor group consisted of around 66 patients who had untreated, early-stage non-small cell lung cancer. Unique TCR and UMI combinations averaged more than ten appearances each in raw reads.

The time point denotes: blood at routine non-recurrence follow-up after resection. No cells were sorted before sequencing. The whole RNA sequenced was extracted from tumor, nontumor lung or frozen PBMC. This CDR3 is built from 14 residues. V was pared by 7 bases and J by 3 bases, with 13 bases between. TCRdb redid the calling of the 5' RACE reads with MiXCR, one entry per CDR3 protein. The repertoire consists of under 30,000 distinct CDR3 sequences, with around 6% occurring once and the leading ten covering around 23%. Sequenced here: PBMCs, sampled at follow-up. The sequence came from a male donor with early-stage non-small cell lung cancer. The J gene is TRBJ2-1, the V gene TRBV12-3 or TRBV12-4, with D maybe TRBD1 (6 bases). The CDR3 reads CASTFRDNYNEQFF. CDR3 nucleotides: TGTGCCAGCACCTTCAGGGACAACTACAATGAGCAGTTCTTC.